The source of this TCR beta chain is a study of shared clonotypes between healthy human individuals. Study results and limitations: It was only blood that was sampled, and tissue repertoires likely differ. Between a handful of donors, naive CD4 clonotypes were shared at a level of about 5%.

There are 10 residues in the CDR3. Germline-derived CDR1 and CDR2 are SEHNR and FQNEAQ (reference sequence). Trimming cost V 3 bases and J 6 bases, with 2 bases left between them. Replicate PCRs from sorted subsets contained around 200 ng DNA, which is around 29,000 T cell genomes. Only in-frame clones appear in the TCRdb table, and some are missing; sequencing was by immunoSEQ multiplex PCR. The sample has approximately 2,200,000 clones; approximately 94% are singletons. Naive CD8 isolation took CD45RO-negative cells positively selected for CCR7 and excluded terminally differentiated effector memory CD45RA+ cells. This clone was observed a handful of times. Its cognate antigen is unknown.

This sequence originates from a man younger than 35 in good health. Some clones in this sample may be carry-over from other donors' samples. Sequenced: naive CD8+ T cells from PBMCs. The chain employs TRBV7-9 and TRBJ1-2; no clear D gene. The CDR3 sequence: CASSFDGYTF. The CDR3 bases are TGTGCCAGCAGCTTTGATGGCTACACCTTC.